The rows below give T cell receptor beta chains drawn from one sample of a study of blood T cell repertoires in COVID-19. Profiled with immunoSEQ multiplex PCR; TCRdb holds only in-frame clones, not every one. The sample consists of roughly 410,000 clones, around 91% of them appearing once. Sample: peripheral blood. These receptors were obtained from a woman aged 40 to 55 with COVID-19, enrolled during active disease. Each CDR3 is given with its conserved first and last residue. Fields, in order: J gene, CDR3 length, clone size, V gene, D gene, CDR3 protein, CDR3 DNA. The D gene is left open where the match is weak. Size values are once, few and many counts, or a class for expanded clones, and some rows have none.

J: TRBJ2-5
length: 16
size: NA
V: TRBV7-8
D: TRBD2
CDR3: CASSFGLAGVQETQYF
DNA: TGTGCCAGCAGCTTTGGTCTAGCGGGGGTTCAAGAGACCCAGTACTTC

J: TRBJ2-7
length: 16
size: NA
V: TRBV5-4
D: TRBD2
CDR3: CASSSPTSGSIYEQYF
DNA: TGTGCCAGCAGCTCACCGACTAGCGGGAGTATCTACGAGCAGTACTTC

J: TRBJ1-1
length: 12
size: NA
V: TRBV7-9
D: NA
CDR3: CASIGGDTEAFF
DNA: TGTGCCAGCATTGGGGGGGACACTGAAGCTTTCTTT

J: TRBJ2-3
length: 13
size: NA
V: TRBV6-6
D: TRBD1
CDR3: CASRRQGADTQYF
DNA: TGTGCCAGCAGGAGACAGGGGGCAGATACGCAGTATTTT

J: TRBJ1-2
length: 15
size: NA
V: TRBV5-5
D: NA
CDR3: CASSLEVGEDYGYTF
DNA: TGTGCCAGCAGCTTGGAGGTAGGGGAGGACTATGGCTACACCTTC

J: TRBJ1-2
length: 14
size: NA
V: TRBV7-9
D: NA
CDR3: CASSLELGGYGYTF
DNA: TGTGCCAGCAGCTTAGAGTTGGGAGGGTATGGCTACACCTTC

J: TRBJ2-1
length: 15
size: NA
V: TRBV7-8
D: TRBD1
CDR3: CASSLDRGHYNEQFF
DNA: TGTGCCAGCAGCTTAGACAGGGGGCATTACAATGAGCAGTTCTTC

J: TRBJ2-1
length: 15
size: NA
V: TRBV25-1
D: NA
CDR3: CASSEWLSSYNEQFF
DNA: TGTGCCAGCAGTGAATGGCTCAGTTCCTACAATGAGCAGTTCTTC

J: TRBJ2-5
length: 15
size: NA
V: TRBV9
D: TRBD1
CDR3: CASSVGDRLQETQYF
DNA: TGTGCCAGCAGCGTAGGGGACAGATTACAAGAGACCCAGTACTTC

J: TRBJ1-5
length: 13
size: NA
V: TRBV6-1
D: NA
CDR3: CASSENSVQPQHF
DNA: TGTGCCAGCAGTGAAAATTCGGTTCAGCCCCAGCATTTT

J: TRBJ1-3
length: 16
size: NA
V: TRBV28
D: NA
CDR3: CASSLGHPSSGNTIYF
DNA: TGTGCCAGCAGTTTAGGACACCCTTCCTCTGGAAACACCATATATTTT

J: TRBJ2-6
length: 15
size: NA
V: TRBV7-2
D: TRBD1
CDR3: CASSFTGGEANVLTF
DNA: TGTGCCAGCAGCTTTACAGGGGGCGAGGCCAACGTCCTGACTTTC

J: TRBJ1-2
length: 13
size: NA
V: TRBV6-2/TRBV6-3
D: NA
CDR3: CASSPGHTYGYTF
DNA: TGTGCCAGCAGTCCGGGACATACCTATGGCTACACCTTC

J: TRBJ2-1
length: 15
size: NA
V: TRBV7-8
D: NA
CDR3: CASSSGGISYNEQFF
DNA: TGTGCCAGCAGCTCTGGGGGGATATCCTACAATGAGCAGTTCTTC

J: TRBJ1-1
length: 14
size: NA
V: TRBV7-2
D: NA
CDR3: CASKGKGLNTEAFF
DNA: TGTGCCAGCAAGGGGAAAGGCCTAAACACTGAAGCTTTCTTT

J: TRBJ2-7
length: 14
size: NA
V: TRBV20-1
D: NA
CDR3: CSASRGTQAYEQYF
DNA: TGCAGTGCTAGTCGGGGGACGCAAGCCTACGAGCAGTACTTC

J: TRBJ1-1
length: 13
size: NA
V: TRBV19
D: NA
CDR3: CASSIRGNTEAFF
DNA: TGTGCCAGTAGTATCCGCGGGAACACTGAAGCTTTCTTT

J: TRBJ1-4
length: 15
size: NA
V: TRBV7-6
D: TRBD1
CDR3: CASSPWTGFNEKLFF
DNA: TGTGCCAGCAGTCCCTGGACAGGATTTAATGAAAAACTGTTTTTT

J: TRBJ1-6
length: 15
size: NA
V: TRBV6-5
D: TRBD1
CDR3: CASSYLGQGNSPLHF
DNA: TGTGCCAGCAGTTACCTGGGACAGGGGAATTCACCCCTCCACTTT

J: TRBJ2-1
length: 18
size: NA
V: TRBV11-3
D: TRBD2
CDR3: CASSLGLAGGRTYNEQFF
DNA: TGTGCCAGCAGCTTAGGACTAGCGGGAGGACGCACATACAATGAGCAGTTCTTC

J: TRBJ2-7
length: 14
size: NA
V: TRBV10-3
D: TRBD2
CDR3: CAITERGATYEQYF
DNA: TGTGCCATCACTGAGCGGGGGGCTACCTACGAGCAGTACTTC

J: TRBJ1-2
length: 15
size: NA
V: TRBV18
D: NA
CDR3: CASSKGQLSDYGYTF
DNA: TGTGCCAGCTCAAAAGGACAGCTCTCGGACTATGGCTACACCTTC

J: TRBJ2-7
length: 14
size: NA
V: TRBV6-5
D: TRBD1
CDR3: CASIMTGGTGEQYF
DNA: TGTGCCAGTATCATGACAGGGGGCACGGGGGAGCAGTACTTC

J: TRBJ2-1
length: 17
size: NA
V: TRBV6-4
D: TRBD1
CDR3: CASSDSAGDRGFDEQFF
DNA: TGTGCCAGCAGTGACTCAGCGGGGGACAGGGGGTTCGATGAGCAGTTCTTC

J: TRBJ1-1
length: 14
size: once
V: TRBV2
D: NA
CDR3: CASSELGMNTEAFF
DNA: TGTGCCAGCAGTGAACTAGGAATGAACACTGAAGCTTTCTTT

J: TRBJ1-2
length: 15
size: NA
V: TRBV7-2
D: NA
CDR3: CASSPSWVGALSYTF
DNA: TGTGCCAGCAGCCCCTCCTGGGTGGGGGCCCTTTCCTACACCTTC

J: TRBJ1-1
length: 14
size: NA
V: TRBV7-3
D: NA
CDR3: CASSLSAGHTEAFF
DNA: TGTGCCAGCAGCTTAAGCGCGGGTCACACTGAAGCTTTCTTT

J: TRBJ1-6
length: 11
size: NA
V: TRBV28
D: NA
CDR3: CASSANSPLHF
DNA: TGTGCCAGCAGTGCGAATTCACCCCTCCACTTT

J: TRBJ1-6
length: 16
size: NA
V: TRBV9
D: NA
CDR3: CASSVGWGGYNSPLHF
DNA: TGTGCCAGCAGCGTAGGCTGGGGAGGGTACAATTCACCCCTCCACTTT

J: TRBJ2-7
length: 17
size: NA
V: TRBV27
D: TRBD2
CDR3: CASSPGTSGRASYEQYF
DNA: TGTGCCAGCAGTCCGGGGACTAGCGGGAGGGCCTCCTACGAGCAGTACTTC

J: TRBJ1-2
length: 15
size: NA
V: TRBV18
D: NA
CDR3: CASSPAQDQQDGYTF
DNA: TGTGCCAGCTCACCAGCCCAGGATCAACAGGATGGCTACACCTTC

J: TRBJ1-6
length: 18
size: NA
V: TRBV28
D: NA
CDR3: CASSFLNPQGSYNSPLHF
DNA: TGTGCCAGCAGTTTCCTCAACCCGCAGGGGTCCTATAATTCACCCCTCCACTTT

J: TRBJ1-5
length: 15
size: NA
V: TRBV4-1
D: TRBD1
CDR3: CASSQGQNSNQPQHF
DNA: TGCGCCAGCAGCCAGGGACAGAATAGCAATCAGCCCCAGCATTTT

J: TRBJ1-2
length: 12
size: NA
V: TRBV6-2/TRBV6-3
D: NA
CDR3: CASSRDSYGYTF
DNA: TGTGCCAGCAGCCGCGACAGCTATGGCTACACCTTC

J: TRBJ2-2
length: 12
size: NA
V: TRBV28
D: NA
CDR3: CASSSITGELFF
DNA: TGTGCCAGCAGTTCCATCACCGGGGAGCTGTTTTTT

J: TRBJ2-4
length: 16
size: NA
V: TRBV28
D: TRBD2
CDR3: CASSLLFSSGGNIQYF
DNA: TGTGCCAGCAGTTTATTATTTAGCAGCGGGGGTAACATTCAGTACTTC

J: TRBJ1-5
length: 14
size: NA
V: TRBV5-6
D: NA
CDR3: CASSSGVSNQPQHF
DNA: TGTGCCAGCAGCTCGGGTGTTAGCAATCAGCCCCAGCATTTT

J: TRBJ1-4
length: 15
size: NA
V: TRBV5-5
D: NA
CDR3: CASSWPGLVNEKLFF
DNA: TGTGCCAGCAGCTGGCCGGGATTGGTAAATGAAAAACTGTTTTTT

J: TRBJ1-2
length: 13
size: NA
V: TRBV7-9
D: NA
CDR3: CASRYTDNYGYTF
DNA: TGTGCCAGCAGGTATACAGATAACTATGGCTACACCTTC

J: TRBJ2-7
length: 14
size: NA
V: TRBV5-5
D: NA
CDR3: CASSLAAGNYEQYF
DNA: TGTGCCAGCAGCTTGGCCGCAGGGAACTACGAGCAGTACTTC

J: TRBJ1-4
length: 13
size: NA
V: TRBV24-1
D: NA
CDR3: CATRGQPNEKLFF
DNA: TGTGCCACCAGAGGACAGCCCAATGAAAAACTGTTTTTT

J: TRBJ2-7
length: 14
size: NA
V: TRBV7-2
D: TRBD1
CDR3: CASSSTGVVREQYF
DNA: TGTGCCAGCAGCTCGACAGGGGTGGTACGCGAGCAGTACTTC

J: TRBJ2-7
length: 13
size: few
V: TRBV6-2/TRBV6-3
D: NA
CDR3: CASSPNQNYEQYF
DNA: TGTGCCAGCAGTCCCAATCAGAACTACGAGCAGTACTTC

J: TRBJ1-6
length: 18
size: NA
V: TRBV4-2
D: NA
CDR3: CASSQVSPGSSYNSPLHF
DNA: TGTGCCAGCAGCCAAGTTTCCCCAGGGTCTAGTTATAATTCACCCCTCCACTTT

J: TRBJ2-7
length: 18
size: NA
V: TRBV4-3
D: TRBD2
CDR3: CASSQDLAGGPASYEQYF
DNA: TGCGCCAGCAGCCAAGATCTCGCGGGGGGGCCGGCTTCCTACGAGCAGTACTTC

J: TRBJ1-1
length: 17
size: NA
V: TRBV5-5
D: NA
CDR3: CASINPGRGLMNTEAFF
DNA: TGTGCCAGCATCAATCCAGGCAGGGGCTTGATGAACACTGAAGCTTTCTTT

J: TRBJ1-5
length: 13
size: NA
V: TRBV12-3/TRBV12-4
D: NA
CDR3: CASSLTQGQPQHF
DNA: TGTGCCAGCAGTTTAACCCAGGGACAGCCCCAGCATTTT

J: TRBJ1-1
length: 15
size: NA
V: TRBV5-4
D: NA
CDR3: CASSRWTARNTEAFF
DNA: TGTGCCAGCAGCCGGTGGACAGCGAGGAACACTGAAGCTTTCTTT

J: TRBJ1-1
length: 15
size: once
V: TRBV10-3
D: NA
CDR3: CAISESGLPNTEAFF
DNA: TGTGCCATCAGTGAGTCGGGCCTGCCGAACACTGAAGCTTTCTTT

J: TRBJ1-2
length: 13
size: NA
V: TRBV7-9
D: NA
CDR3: CASSPRQGNGYTF
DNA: TGTGCCAGCAGCCCAAGGCAGGGAAATGGCTACACCTTC

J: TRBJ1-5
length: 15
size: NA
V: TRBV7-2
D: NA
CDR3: CASSPGSDRGQPQHF
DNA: TGTGCCAGCAGCCCGGGTAGTGATCGGGGGCAGCCCCAGCATTTT

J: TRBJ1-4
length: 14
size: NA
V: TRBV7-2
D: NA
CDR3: CASSLQQGGEKLFF
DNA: TGTGCCAGCAGCTTACAGCAGGGAGGTGAAAAACTGTTTTTT

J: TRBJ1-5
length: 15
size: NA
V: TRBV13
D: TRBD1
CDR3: CASSSGGQGNQPQHF
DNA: TGTGCCAGCAGCTCGGGAGGACAGGGTAACCAGCCCCAGCATTTT

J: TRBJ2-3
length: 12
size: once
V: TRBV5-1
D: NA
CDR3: CASSFRADTQYF
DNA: TGCGCCAGCTCTTTTCGGGCAGATACGCAGTATTTT

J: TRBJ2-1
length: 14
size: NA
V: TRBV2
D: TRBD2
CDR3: CASRTSGRDNEQFF
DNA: TGTGCCAGCAGGACCAGCGGGAGGGACAATGAGCAGTTCTTC